A selection of T cell receptor beta chains follows, all from one sample in a study of cytotoxic CD8 clonotypes in ibrutinib-treated CLL. The data were produced by immunoSEQ multiplex PCR, yet TCRdb's version contains in-frame clones alone and is incomplete. The sample includes 140,000 or so clones, around three quarters of them seen just once. The material was PBMCs, obtained after 12 months of ibrutinib treatment. The receptors shown here come from a human donor with chronic lymphocytic leukemia. The CDR3 runs from the conserved cysteine through the conserved F or W. Each record gives: V gene, J gene, D gene, CDR3 DNA, CDR3 protein. D genes are given only for firm matches.

>TRBV7-9|TRBJ2-2|.
TGTGCCAGCAGCCCGAAGGGGGGCCTGCCAAACACCGGGGAGCTGTTTTTT
CASSPKGGLPNTGELFF
>TRBV7-7|TRBJ2-2|TRBD1
TGTGCTAGCAGCCTAACGGGACAGGACGGGGAGCTGTTTTTT
CASSLTGQDGELFF
>TRBV6-1|TRBJ2-7|.
TGTGCCAGCAGTGAAGAGGACATCTGGGAGCAGTACTTC
CASSEEDIWEQYF
>TRBV5-1|TRBJ1-2|.
TGCGCCAGCAGCTTGAGGGCGGACAGAGATAGCTACACCTTC
CASSLRADRDSYTF
>TRBV25-1|TRBJ1-2|.
TGTGCCAGCAGTGGAACAAAAACCAGTGGGTATGGCTACACCTTC
CASSGTKTSGYGYTF
>TRBV25-1|TRBJ1-3|TRBD1
TGTGCCAGCAGGACAGGGGCTGGAAACACCATATATTTT
CASRTGAGNTIYF
>TRBV5-1|TRBJ2-3|TRBD2
TGCGCCAGCAGCGTCAGGACTAGCGGGTTCACAGATACGCAGTATTTT
CASSVRTSGFTDTQYF
>TRBV6-5|TRBJ2-3|TRBD1
TGTGCCAGCAGTTACGGACAGGACCACACAGATACGCAGTATTTT
CASSYGQDHTDTQYF
>TRBV9|TRBJ2-3|.
TGTGCCAGCAGCTTTCGCAGGGACTCGCCGGGTATAGATACGCAGTATTTT
CASSFRRDSPGIDTQYF
>TRBV9|TRBJ2-3|TRBD2
TGTGCCAGCAGCTTTCGACTAGCGGGAGGCGCAGATACGCAGTATTTT
CASSFRLAGGADTQYF